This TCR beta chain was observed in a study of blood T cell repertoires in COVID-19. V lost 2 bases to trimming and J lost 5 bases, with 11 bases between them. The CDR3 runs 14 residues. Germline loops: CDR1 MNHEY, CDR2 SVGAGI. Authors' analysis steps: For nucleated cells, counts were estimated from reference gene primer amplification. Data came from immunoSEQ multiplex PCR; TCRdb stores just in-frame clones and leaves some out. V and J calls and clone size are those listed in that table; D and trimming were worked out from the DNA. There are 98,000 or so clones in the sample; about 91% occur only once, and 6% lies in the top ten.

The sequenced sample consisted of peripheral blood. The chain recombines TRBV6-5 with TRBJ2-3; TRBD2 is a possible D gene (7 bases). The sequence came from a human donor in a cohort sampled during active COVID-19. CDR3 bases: TGTGCCAGCAGTTACGGGGGGGCCGGAGATACGCAGTATTTT. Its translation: CASSYGGAGDTQYF.